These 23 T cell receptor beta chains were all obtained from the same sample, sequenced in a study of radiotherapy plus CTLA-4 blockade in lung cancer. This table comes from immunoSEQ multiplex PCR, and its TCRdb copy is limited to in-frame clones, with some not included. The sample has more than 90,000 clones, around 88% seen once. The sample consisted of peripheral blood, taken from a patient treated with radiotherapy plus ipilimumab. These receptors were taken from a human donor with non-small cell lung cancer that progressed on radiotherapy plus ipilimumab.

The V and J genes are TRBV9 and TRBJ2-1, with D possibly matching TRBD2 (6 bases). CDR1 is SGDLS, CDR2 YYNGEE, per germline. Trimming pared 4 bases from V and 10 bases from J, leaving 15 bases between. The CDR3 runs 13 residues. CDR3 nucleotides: TGTGCCAGCAGCCCCCGTAAGGCGGGGGAGCAGTTCTTC. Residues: CASSPRKAGEQFF.

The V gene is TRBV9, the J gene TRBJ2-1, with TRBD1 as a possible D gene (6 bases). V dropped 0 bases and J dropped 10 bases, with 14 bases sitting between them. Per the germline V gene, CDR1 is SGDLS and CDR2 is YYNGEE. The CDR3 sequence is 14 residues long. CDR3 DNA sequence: TGTGCCAGCAGCGTAGCAGGGGCCTCAGGGGAGCAGTTCTTC. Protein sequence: CASSVAGASGEQFF.

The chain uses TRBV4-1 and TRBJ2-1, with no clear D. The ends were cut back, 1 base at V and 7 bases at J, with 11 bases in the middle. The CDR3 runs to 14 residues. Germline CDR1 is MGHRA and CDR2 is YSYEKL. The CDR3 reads CASSQVGSLNEQFF. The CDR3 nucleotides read TGCGCCAGCAGCCAAGTCGGTAGCCTGAATGAGCAGTTCTTC.

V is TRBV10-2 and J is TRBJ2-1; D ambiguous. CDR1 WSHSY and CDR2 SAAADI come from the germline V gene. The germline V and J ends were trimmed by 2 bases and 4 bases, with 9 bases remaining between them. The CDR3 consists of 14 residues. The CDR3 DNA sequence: TGCGCCAGCAGTGAGAGAGAGCGTTACAATGAGCAGTTCTTC. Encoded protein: CASSERERYNEQFF.

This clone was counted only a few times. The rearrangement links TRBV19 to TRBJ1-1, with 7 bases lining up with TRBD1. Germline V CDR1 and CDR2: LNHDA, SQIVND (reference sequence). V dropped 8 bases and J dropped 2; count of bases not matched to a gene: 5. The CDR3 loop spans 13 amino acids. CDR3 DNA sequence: TGTGCCAGTGGGACAGCTTACAACACTGAAGCTTTCTTT. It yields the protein CASGTAYNTEAFF. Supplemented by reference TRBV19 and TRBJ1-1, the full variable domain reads DGGITQSPKYLFRKEGQNVTLSCEQNLNHDAMYWYRQDPGQGLRLIYYSQIVNDFQKGDIAEGYSVSREKKESFPLTVTSAQKNPTAFYLCASGTAYNTEAFFGQGTRLTVV.

The CDR3 bases are TGTGCCATCAGTGAGTCGTTAGCCGCGGAGACCCAGTACTTC. Translating it yields CAISESLAAETQYF. The chain employs TRBV10-3 and TRBJ2-5; no clear D. V dropped 0 bases and J dropped 5 bases, with 10 bases sitting between them. Germline-derived CDR1 and CDR2 are ENHRY and SYGVKD. This CDR3 comprises 14 residues.

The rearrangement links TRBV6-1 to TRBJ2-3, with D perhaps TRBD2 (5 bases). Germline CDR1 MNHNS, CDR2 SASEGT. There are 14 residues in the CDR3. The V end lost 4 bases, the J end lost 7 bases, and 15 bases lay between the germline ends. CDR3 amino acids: CASSGNSATYTQYF. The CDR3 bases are TGTGCCAGCAGTGGGAATAGCGCGACTTATACGCAGTATTTT.

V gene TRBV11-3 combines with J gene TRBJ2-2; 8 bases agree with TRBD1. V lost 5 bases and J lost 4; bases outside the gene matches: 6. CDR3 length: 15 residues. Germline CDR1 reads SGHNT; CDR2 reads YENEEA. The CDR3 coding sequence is TGTGCCAGCAGCCCGATACAGGGGGGCACCGGGGAGCTGTTTTTT. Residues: CASSPIQGGTGELFF. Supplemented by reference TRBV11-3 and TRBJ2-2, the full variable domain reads EAGVVQSPRYKIIEKKQPVAFWCNPISGHNTLYWYLQNLGQGPELLIRYENEEAVDDSQLPKDRFSAERLKGVDSTLKIQPAELGDSAVYLCASSPIQGGTGELFFGEGSRLTVL.

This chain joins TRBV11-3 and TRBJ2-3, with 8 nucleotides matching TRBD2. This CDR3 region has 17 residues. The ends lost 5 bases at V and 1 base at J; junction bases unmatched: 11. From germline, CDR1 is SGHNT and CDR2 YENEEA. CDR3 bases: TGTGCCAGCAGCCCCGGGGTGAGCGGGGGCCGCACAGATACGCAGTATTTT. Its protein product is CASSPGVSGGRTDTQYF.

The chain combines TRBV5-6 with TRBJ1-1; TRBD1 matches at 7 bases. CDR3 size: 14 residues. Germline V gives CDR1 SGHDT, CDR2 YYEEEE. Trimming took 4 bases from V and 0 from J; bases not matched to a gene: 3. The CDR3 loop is CASSTGTVNTEAFF. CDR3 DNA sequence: TGTGCCAGCAGCACCGGGACAGTGAACACTGAAGCTTTCTTT.

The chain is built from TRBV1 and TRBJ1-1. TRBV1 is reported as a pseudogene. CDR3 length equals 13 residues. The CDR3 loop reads CTSSQDWDTEAFF. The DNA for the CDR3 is TGCACCAGCAGCCAAGATTGGGACACTGAAGCTTTCTTT.

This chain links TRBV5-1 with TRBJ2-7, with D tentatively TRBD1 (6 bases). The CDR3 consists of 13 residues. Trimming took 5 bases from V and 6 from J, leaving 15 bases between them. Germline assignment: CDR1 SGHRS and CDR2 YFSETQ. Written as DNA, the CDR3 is TGCGCCAGCAGATCAGGGGTGGGGTTCGAGCAGTACTTC. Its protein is CASRSGVGFEQYF.

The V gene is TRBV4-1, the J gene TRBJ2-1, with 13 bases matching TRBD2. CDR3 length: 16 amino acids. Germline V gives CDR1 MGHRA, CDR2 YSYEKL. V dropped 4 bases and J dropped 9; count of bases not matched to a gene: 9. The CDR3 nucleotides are TGCGCCAGCAGCCCTGCAGGACTAGCGGGAGATGGTGAGCAGTTCTTC. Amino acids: CASSPAGLAGDGEQFF.

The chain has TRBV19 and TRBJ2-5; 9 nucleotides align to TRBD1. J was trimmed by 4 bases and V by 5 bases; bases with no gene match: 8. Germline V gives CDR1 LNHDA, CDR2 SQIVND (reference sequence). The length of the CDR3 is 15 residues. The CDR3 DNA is TGTGCCAGTAGTCTCGGACAGGGGAGTAGAGAGACCCAGTACTTC. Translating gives CASSLGQGSRETQYF.

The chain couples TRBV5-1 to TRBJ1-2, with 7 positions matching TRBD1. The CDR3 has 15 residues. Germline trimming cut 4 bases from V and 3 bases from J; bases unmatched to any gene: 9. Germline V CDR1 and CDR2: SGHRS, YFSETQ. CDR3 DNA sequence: TGCGCCAGCAGCAGGACGACAGGGTTAGACTATGGCTACACCTTC. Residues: CASSRTTGLDYGYTF.

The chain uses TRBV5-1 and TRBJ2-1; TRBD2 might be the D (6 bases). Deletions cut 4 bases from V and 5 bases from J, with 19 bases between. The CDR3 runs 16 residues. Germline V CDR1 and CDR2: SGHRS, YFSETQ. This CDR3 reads CASSPKSGAGDNEQFF. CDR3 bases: TGCGCCAGCAGCCCCAAATCGGGAGCAGGAGACAATGAGCAGTTCTTC. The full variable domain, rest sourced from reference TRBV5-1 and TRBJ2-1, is KAGVTQTPRYLIKTRGQQVTLSCSPISGHRSVSWYQQTPGQGLQFLFEYFSETQRNKGNFPGRFSGRQFSNSRSEMNVSTLELGDSALYLCASSPKSGAGDNEQFFGPGTRLTVL.

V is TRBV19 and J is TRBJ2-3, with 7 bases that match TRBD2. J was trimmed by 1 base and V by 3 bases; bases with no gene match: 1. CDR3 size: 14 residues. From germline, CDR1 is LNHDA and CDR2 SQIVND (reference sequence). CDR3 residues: CASSITSGTDTQYF. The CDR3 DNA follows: TGTGCCAGTAGTATTACTAGCGGCACAGATACGCAGTATTTT.

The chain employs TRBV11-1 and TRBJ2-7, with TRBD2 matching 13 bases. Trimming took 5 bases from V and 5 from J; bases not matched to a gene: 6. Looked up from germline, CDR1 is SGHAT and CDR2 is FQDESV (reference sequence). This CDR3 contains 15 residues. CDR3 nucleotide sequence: TGTGCCAGCAGCACGCGAACTAGCGGGAGGGACGAGCAGTACTTC. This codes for CASSTRTSGRDEQYF.

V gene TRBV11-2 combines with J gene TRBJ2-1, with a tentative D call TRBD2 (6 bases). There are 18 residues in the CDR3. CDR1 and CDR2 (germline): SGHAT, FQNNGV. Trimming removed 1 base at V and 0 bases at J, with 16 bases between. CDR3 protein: CASSLGTGGISSYNEQFF. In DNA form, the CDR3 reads TGTGCCAGCAGCTTAGGTACAGGAGGGATTAGCTCCTACAATGAGCAGTTCTTC.

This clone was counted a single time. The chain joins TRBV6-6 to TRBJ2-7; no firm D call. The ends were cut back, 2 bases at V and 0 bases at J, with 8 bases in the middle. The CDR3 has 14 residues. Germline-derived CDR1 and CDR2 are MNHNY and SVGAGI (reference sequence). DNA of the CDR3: TGTGCCAGCAGTTACGGCGCGAGCTCCTACGAGCAGTACTTC. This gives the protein CASSYGASSYEQYF.

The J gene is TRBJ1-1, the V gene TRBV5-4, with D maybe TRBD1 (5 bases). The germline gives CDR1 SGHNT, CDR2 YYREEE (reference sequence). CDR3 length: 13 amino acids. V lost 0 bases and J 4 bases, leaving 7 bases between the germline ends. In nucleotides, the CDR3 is TGTGCCAGCAGCTTGGGGGGGACCACTGAAGCTTTCTTT. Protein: CASSLGGTTEAFF. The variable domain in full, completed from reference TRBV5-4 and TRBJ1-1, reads ETGVTQSPTHLIKTRGQQVTLRCSSQSGHNTVSWYQQALGQGPQFIFQYYREEENGRGNFPPRFSGLQFPNYSSELNVNALELDDSALYLCASSLGGTTEAFFGQGTRLTVV.

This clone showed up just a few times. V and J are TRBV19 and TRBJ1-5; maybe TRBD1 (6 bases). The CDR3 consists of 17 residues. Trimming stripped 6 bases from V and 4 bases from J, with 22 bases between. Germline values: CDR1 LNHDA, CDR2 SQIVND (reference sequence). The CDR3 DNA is TGTGCCAGTAGCCGATCCGGGGGGCGAGGTGGGAATCAGCCCCAGCATTTT. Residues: CASSRSGGRGGNQPQHF.

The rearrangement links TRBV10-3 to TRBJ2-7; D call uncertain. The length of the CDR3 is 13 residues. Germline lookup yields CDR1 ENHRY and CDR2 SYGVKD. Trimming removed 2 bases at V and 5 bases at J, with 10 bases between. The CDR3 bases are TGTGCCATCAGTGAGGGCGGATCGGACGAGCAGTACTTC. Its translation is CAISEGGSDEQYF.